Each of the 17 T cell receptor beta chains below was sequenced from the same sample in a study of T cell responses to AZD1222 COVID-19 vaccine. Sequenced by immunoSEQ multiplex PCR; TCRdb stores in-frame clones only, minus some. The sample gives around 89,000 clones, approximately 90% of which show up once; about a tenth is in the top ten. Material: peripheral blood, obtained on day 0 of AZD1222 vaccination. Receptors originate from an adult in good health.

The CDR3 bases are TGTGCCAGCAGCCTAAGACAGGGTGCAAGCAGAGCTTTCTTT. Translating gives CASSLRQGASRAFF. V and J are TRBV11-2 and TRBJ1-1; 7 bases align to TRBD1. This CDR3 spans 14 amino acids. V lost 5 bases, J lost 10 bases, and 13 bases stayed unmatched. The V gene's germline CDR1 is SGHAT and CDR2 FQNNGV.

The chain carries TRBV6-4 and TRBJ1-5; D is ambiguous. V lost 10 bases and J 3 bases, leaving 16 bases between the germline ends. The length of the CDR3 is 14 residues. The V gene's germline CDR1 is MRHNA and CDR2 SNTAGT. The CDR3: CATLDFTTNQPQHF. CDR3 coding DNA: TGTGCCACCTTAGACTTCACCACCAATCAGCCCCAGCATTTT.

The chain carries TRBV28 and TRBJ2-3; D might be TRBD2 (6 bases). CDR3 length: 16 amino acids. Trimming took off 6 bases at V and 1 base at J, with 17 bases between the two ends. From germline, CDR1 is MDHEN and CDR2 SYDVKM. CDR3 region: CASSYYGRPGTDTQYF. For the CDR3, the DNA is TGTGCCAGCAGCTACTACGGGAGACCTGGCACAGATACGCAGTATTTT.

The chain combines TRBV6-4 with TRBJ2-3, with 8 bases that match TRBD2. The CDR3 spans 15 residues. From germline, CDR1 is MRHNA and CDR2 SNTAGT. V trimming: 6 bases; J trimming: 5 bases; junction bases outside the gene matches: 10. CDR3 sequence: CASSPNSGGKDTQYF. Here the CDR3 DNA reads TGTGCCAGCAGCCCGAACAGCGGGGGTAAAGATACGCAGTATTTT.

The V call is TRBV12-5, the J call TRBJ1-6, with D unclear. Germline V CDR1 and CDR2: LGHNT, FRNRAP. V shed 1 base and J shed 10 bases, with 8 bases lying between them. The length of the CDR3 is 13 residues. The CDR3 bases are TGTGCTAGTGGTTTGGGAAACAGCTCACCCCTCCACTTT. Translating it yields CASGLGNSSPLHF.

J is TRBJ2-3 and V is TRBV5-6; 7 nucleotides line up with TRBD2. Losses at the gene ends were 8 bases for V and 4 bases for J; bases not matched to a gene: 13. The length of the CDR3 is 15 residues. CDR1 SGHDT and CDR2 YYEEEE come from the germline V gene. CDR3 in amino acids: CASKAGLADADTQYF. The DNA of the CDR3 is TGTGCCAGTAAAGCTGGGCTAGCGGATGCAGATACGCAGTATTTT. Together with reference TRBV5-6 and TRBJ2-3, the CDR3 gives the full variable domain: DAGVTQSPTHLIKTRGQQVTLRCSPKSGHDTVSWYQQALGQGPQFIFQYYEEEERQRGNFPDRFSGHQFPNYSSELNVNALLLGDSALYLCASKAGLADADTQYFGPGTRLTVL.

The chain is built from TRBV5-1 and TRBJ1-6; the match to TRBD1 covers 7 bases. The V and J ends lost 0 bases and 9 bases, in that order; junction bases with no gene match: 9. CDR3 length: 16 amino acids. Germline CDR1 SGHRS, CDR2 YFSETQ. The CDR3 DNA sequence: TGCGCCAGCAGCTTGGACGGAGGGGGCACCACTTCACCCCTCCACTTT. Translated: CASSLDGGGTTSPLHF.

The chain has TRBV18 and TRBJ2-7; D might be TRBD1 (7 bases). Trimming took 0 bases from V and 6 from J, leaving 12 bases between them. Germline V lookup: CDR1 KGHSH, CDR2 LQKENI. The CDR3 runs 14 residues. The CDR3 DNA reads TGTGCCAGCTCACCACCGTCAGGGGGAGGCGAGCAGTACTTC. It translates to CASSPPSGGGEQYF.

The chain is built from TRBV6-5 and TRBJ2-7; 7 bases match TRBD1. The V gene's germline CDR1 is MNHEY and CDR2 SVGAGI. The CDR3 runs to 13 residues. V shed 5 bases and J 5 bases; nucleotides not matched to a gene: 6. The CDR3, as DNA: TGTGCCAGCAGTCGGACAGGAGTTAACGAGCAGTACTTC. It specifies CASSRTGVNEQYF.

This clone was seen a handful of times. The gene calls are TRBV5-1 and TRBJ2-5; D is ambiguous. CDR1 is SGHRS and CDR2 is YFSETQ in the germline V gene. The CDR3 extends over 15 amino acids. Trimming took off 3 bases at V and 4 bases at J, with 16 bases between the two ends. Written as DNA, the CDR3 is TGCGCCAGCAGCTCTGACACGCCCCAACGAGAGACCCAGTACTTC. Its protein product is CASSSDTPQRETQYF.

The chain recombines TRBV28 with TRBJ1-1; TRBD1 aligns across 7 bases. V lost 6 bases and J lost 0; bases outside the gene matches: 4. CDR1 is MDHEN and CDR2 is SYDVKM in the germline V gene. The CDR3 runs to 14 residues. The CDR3 sequence: CASRLQGMNTEAFF. The CDR3 DNA follows: TGTGCCAGCAGGTTACAGGGGATGAACACTGAAGCTTTCTTT. Full variable domain (outside the CDR3, taken from reference TRBV28 and TRBJ1-1): DVKVTQSSRYLVKRTGEKVFLECVQDMDHENMFWYRQDPGLGLRLIYFSYDVKMKEKGDIPEGYSVSREKKERFSLILESASTNQTSMYLCASRLQGMNTEAFFGQGTRLTVV.

This chain connects TRBV16 to TRBJ2-5, with D possibly matching TRBD2 (6 bases). Germline CDR1 and CDR2: KGHSY and FQNENV. Trimming pared 0 bases from V and 3 bases from J, leaving 8 bases between. The CDR3 consists of 14 residues. The CDR3 coding sequence is TGTGCCAGCAGCCAATCAGGAGGGAAAGAGACCCAGTACTTC. It specifies CASSQSGGKETQYF.

CDR3 in amino acids: CASSLVLAGREETQYF. CDR3 bases: TGCGCCAGCAGCTTGGTTCTAGCGGGGCGCGAAGAGACCCAGTACTTC. This chain uses TRBV5-1 with TRBJ2-5; TRBD2 matches 9 bases. Germline CDR1 and CDR2: SGHRS and YFSETQ. After removal of 0 bases from V and 3 bases from J, the junction contained 6 bases not matched to a gene. This CDR3 comprises 16 residues.

The V and J genes are TRBV3-1 (or the pseudogene TRBV3-2) and TRBJ2-2; D is unresolved. With 4 bases removed from V and 4 bases from J, the gap between germline ends came to 10 bases. The CDR3 consists of 14 residues. From germline, CDR1 is LGHDT and CDR2 YNNKEL (reference sequence). The CDR3 nucleotides read TGTGCCAGCAGCCGGGGAACGGGCACCGGGGAGCTGTTTTTT. Its translation: CASSRGTGTGELFF.

In this sample, this clone turned up once. The CDR3 DNA reads TGTGCCAGCAGCTTACTGTCTAGCGGGGCTGTCGGTGAGCAGTTCTTC. Protein sequence: CASSLLSSGAVGEQFF. This chain joins TRBV11-2 and TRBJ2-1; 9 bases are shared with TRBD2. The ends lost 2 bases at V and 9 bases at J; junction bases unmatched: 11. The CDR3 is made up of 16 amino acids. Germline CDR1 is SGHAT and CDR2 is FQNNGV.

The chain combines TRBV19 with TRBJ1-2; no definite D call. Germline loops: CDR1 LNHDA, CDR2 SQIVND (reference sequence). Trimming shortened V by 7 bases and J by 2 bases, and 14 bases separated the two germline ends. The CDR3 is 14 amino acids. For the CDR3, the DNA is TGTGCCAGTAACTTAGGTGGCGGGAACTATGGCTACACCTTC. Amino acids: CASNLGGGNYGYTF.

V is TRBV19 and J is TRBJ2-1; 9 bases map to TRBD1. V lost 6 bases to trimming and J lost 6 bases; unmatched junction nucleotides: 9. The CDR3 runs 15 residues. The germline V gene encodes CDR1 LNHDA and CDR2 SQIVND (reference sequence). In DNA, the CDR3 is TGTGCCAGTAGGAGGACAGGGGAAGAGCGCAATGAGCAGTTCTTC. Its protein product is CASRRTGEERNEQFF.